What follows is one TCR beta chain and its context. In its sample, this clone was seen a few times. Which antigen it targets is not known. Per-nucleotide qualities are absent, and no much larger clonotype sits a single base away. In total, roughly 710 healthy bone marrow donors made up the cohort. Cohort members were all nominally healthy when sampled, although unrecorded immune exposures were likely present. The donor was CMV seronegative and was included in the group of approximately 350 seronegative cohort members. A peripheral blood sample was provided by each donor, and peripheral blood mononuclear cells were used for TCR beta sequencing. The Qiagen DNeasy Blood Extraction Kit was used to extract genomic DNA from the blood cell samples. CDR1 GTSNPN and CDR2 SVGIG were looked up in the germline V gene (reference sequence). Trimming costs V 0 bases and J 6 bases, and their ends lie 12 bases apart. Spanning cysteine to phenylalanine, the CDR3 consists of 15 amino acids. The retained sequence is limited to the CDR3, 45 bases, with the frame set at the first base.

The data originate from a study of cytomegalovirus exposure and HLA in healthy donors listed by TCRdb under 2017. About the full investigation: In an earlier analysis of 450 to 750 of the donors, 250 to 300 Gb of sequence data and 90 million to 130 million unique TCR beta sequences from 150 million to 200 million T cells were reported. About 280 gigabases of sequencing data and around 80 million unique TCR sequences made up an early release that covered over 550 HLA-typed donors. The genetic ancestry cluster associated with self-reported Caucasian donors included 81% of the roughly 390 genotyped donors. The study was designed to test whether signatures of past pathogen exposure could be identified by cataloging public T cell receptors. Using immunosequencing, the study profiled T cell repertoires from 666 subjects and related those repertoires to cytomegalovirus serostatus. A separate validation cohort of some 130 different subjects was used in addition to the approximately 640-subject first cohort. To predict cytomegalovirus infection status, the study combined high-throughput TCR immunosequencing, statistical association of individual TCRs with disease status, and machine learning. A later analysis re-examined previously published TCR beta repertoires from just over 650 donors and added high-resolution HLA genotyping to investigate patterns of TCR occurrence. In the later analysis, no new phenotypic data were used to find candidate immune exposures; instead, reliance was placed on TCR beta sequences and their occurrence across donors. An earlier analysis of around 580 of the donors used high-throughput TCR beta sequencing to judge whether each TCR beta V gene segment behaved as functional or pseudogenic. Alongside the repertoire data, information on donor age, sex, ethnicity and CMV serostatus was compiled. A later genetic analysis took genome-wide SNP genotypes for about 60% of the roughly 670 donors and used that subset as a discovery cohort. All discovery cohort repertoires had been generated using a single sequencing platform. Class I and class II HLA loci were covered by the typing at four-digit resolution. Typing coverage differed by locus: A, B, C, DRB1 and DQB1 were typed in roughly 620-640 donors, DQA1 in around 500, DPA1 in 600 to 610, and DPB1 in roughly 450. Because of strong linkage in the cohort, five DR-DQ haplotypes were treated as single units for association and clustering. On average, roughly 250,000 unique TCR beta nucleotide sequences were sequenced per donor among fewer than 500 genotyped donors of the cohort, with 15% to 20% of those sequences being non-productive. Paper-wide results and their limitations: In an earlier analysis of about 600 of the donors, most TCR beta V segments appeared in productive rearrangements about 87% or about 30% of the time, broadly matching IMGT annotations. Correlated functional status among segregating V segments might be attributable to linkage disequilibrium, but an unknown experimental factor could not be ruled out. Immune exposure information for the cohort was limited to CMV serostatus. Presence/absence analyses assumed roughly uniform sequencing depth across donors, an assumption that may not hold. A later analysis found that most CMV-associated TCR beta chains appeared HLA-restricted, with HLA associations seemingly driven largely by CMV exposure. In a later genetic analysis, fewer N-insertions in productive TCRs were reported among donors in an Asian-associated ancestry cluster than the approximately 630-donor mean. In vitro tests confirmed that a few of the cytomegalovirus-associated TCR beta chains recognize cytomegalovirus antigens. The classifier was reported to diagnose cytomegalovirus status with high specificity and sensitivity in both the original and validation cohorts. A later analysis found that TCR association rates varied across HLA loci, with DRB1 alleles showing the most associated TCRs and HLA-C alleles the fewest. Several of the top co-occurrence clusters appeared to be linked to parvovirus B19, influenza, CMV and Epstein-Barr virus, according to a later analysis. The 87-base-pair reads could not distinguish some IMGT-functional V segments, including TRBV6-2 and TRBV6-3, so those segments were excluded. A further reported finding was that TCR beta sequences accurately predicted the HLA-A and HLA-B alleles for most subjects in the first cohort. Across donors, most TCR sequences were observed very rarely, whereas some public TCRs were present in many individuals. The study gave a list of around 170 TCR beta chains associated with cytomegalovirus. A later genetic analysis associated a missense DCLRE1C variant with V-gene and J-gene trimming of TCR beta chains, and an independent cohort replicated the association. Because HLA typing was missing for some donors at each locus, association tests included only the typed subset. Over 15 rarely observed V segments, including chromosome 9 orphons, were excluded from the earlier analysis of some 590 of the donors because counts were too low. The sequencing pipeline was judged likely to have produced a cluster of highly shared sequence variants as a technical artifact. Compared with equally common non-associated chains, HLA-associated TCR beta chains in a later analysis were more clonally expanded and had lower generation probabilities. In this cohort, only TCR beta chains were sequenced, and detectable features were limited by the absence of alpha or paired-chain data. When HLA alleles, especially DR and DQ, strongly co-occurred, attributing TCR associations to individual alleles was difficult. Specific HLA alleles were associated with 15,000 to 20,000 TCR beta sequences at a false discovery rate of 0.05 in a later analysis. The authors suggested that the approach could potentially be extended to other disease states and immunological phenotypes.

The library was built by means of the immunoSEQ multiplex PCR assay. A mixture of 60 forward primers for TCR Vbeta segments and 13 reverse primers for TCR Jbeta segments was used in the multiplex PCR. The CDR3 region of rearranged TCR beta genes was amplified from genomic DNA with a multiplex PCR assay. The amplified TCR beta libraries were sequenced on the Illumina HiSeq System as 87-base-pair reads. The study's processing was this. In a later analysis, approximately 74 million unique TCR beta chains were counted across the roughly 610 repertoires, and roughly 11 million of these chains were shared by at least two donors. To remove PCR and sequencing errors, raw reads were error-corrected and collapsed into unique sequences using a nearest-neighbor algorithm that merged closely related sequences. To assign V, D and J gene segments, CDR3 sequences were aligned to IMGT reference sequences. For a sequence to be retained, a match of at least six nucleotides was required to both a V gene segment and a J gene segment. A rearrangement counted as productive if the CDR3 had no stop codons and remained in frame with V and J, and every other rearrangement counted as non-productive. CDR3 was defined by IMGT convention, running from the second conserved V-encoded cysteine to the conserved J-encoded phenylalanine. The earlier analysis of a few hundred of the donors excluded sequences that lacked an unambiguous match to a single V gene segment. In an earlier analysis of some 590 of the donors, V segments were called functional above 56.7% productive rearrangements and were called segregating when the between-donor standard deviation exceeded 5%. A statistical classification framework was developed to diagnose cytomegalovirus status using the catalog of TCR beta chain sequences. A later analysis assigned V and J genes by comparing TCR nucleotide sequences with IMGT/GENE-DB human TR gene sequences. Using the TCRdist pipeline, a later analysis assigned CDR3 sequences along with most-parsimonious VDJ recombination scenarios. In a later analysis, every TCR beta chain was defined by the combination of its CDR3 amino acid sequence and its V-gene family, and reads without a unique V-gene family were dropped. A later analysis removed 450 to 600 highly shared, low-generation-probability nucleotide sequences to deal with suspected cross-contamination and a sequencing artifact. In a later analysis, a clonal expansion index for each public chain was calculated from normalized within-repertoire ranks of inferred template counts. In a later analysis, generation probabilities were computed using a VDJ recombination model fitted to out-of-frame rearrangements, and the results were checked against IGoR. In a later analysis, TCR-TCR, TCR-HLA and TCR-CMV co-occurrence was scored with hypergeometric tests, and a repertoire-size bias correction was applied to TCR pairs. False discovery rates were estimated in a later analysis by permuting HLA or CMV assignments 20 times. A later analysis grouped co-occurring TCRs with DBSCAN, adding TCRdist sequence similarity when clustering within HLA-allele-positive subsets. Co-occurrence clustering excluded repertoires with fewer than 30,000 or more than 120,000 public chains, plus five with anomalous nucleotide sharing. TCRdb retrieved this table from immuneACCESS and kept in-frame rearrangements only. Not all clones are present; in checked studies, unresolved V genes account for under half, and no reason is known for the remainder. V, J and clone size were drawn from that table, and D and trimming were deduced from the DNA. Present in this sample are around 280,000 clones, about 90% of which were seen just once. The ten top clones hold 2% to 3% of the sample.

Input material: PBMCs. The chain is made from TRBV30 and TRBJ1-6; D gene: possibly TRBD1, on 5 matching bases. This clonotype was obtained from a woman aged 18-29 years in good health and CMV-seronegative. The CDR3 region has the sequence CAWSVVSGGNSPLHF. The sequenced DNA is TGTGCCTGGAGTGTAGTATCGGGGGGTAATTCACCCCTCCACTTT.